One and the same sample provided the 6 T cell receptor beta chains below, sequenced in a study of OX40 agonist ivuxolimab in advanced cancers. Only in-frame clones appear in the TCRdb table, and some are missing; sequencing was by immunoSEQ multiplex PCR. Of 95,000 or so clones listed, approximately 85% were seen once; the top ten hold 3% to 4%. Sequencing was performed on CD4+ or CD8+ T cells sorted from blood, taken in a trial of the OX40 agonist ivuxolimab. These receptors all stem from an adult with an advanced solid tumor such as melanoma, head and neck, liver or kidney cancer.

This clone showed up just a few times. The chain has TRBV21-1 and TRBJ2-7; the table's D call, TRBD1, was not checked against the DNA. TRBV21-1 is a known pseudogene. There are 13 residues in the CDR3. DNA for the CDR3: TGTGCCAGCAGCTGGCAGACAATCTACGAGCAGTACTTC. It translates to CASSWQTIYEQYF.

The V and J genes are TRBV27 and TRBJ2-5; TRBD2 aligns across 8 bases. The end of the DNA is better explained by TRBJ2-7, so the J call may be wrong. CDR3 length: 19 amino acids. The germline CDR1 and CDR2 sequences are MNHEY and SMNVEV (reference sequence). The CDR3 DNA follows: TGTGCCAGCACCCGGCGGGCCCTCGACCATGGCGGGAGGCCTGACGAGCAGTACTTC. The encoded protein is CASTRRALDHGGRPDEQYF.

V gene TRBV10-3 combines with J gene TRBJ1-1; D is unresolved. CDR3 length: 9 residues. In germline, CDR1 is ENHRY, CDR2 SYGVKD. Between the trimmed V and J ends, which lost 7 bases and 10 bases, there was a span of 7 bases. CDR3 bases: TGTGCCATCAAAGTGGCAGCTTTCTTT. It is translated as CAIKVAAFF.

This clone was observed a few times. This chain joins TRBV21-1 and TRBJ2-7; TRBD1 is the table's D call and was not checked against the DNA. TRBV21-1 is listed as a pseudogene. The CDR3 consists of 16 residues. The CDR3 sequence is CASSKDGVRVSYEQYF. CDR3 coding DNA: TGTGCCAGCAGCAAAGATGGGGTCAGGGTCTCCTACGAGCAGTACTTC.

The V and J genes are TRBV27 and TRBJ2-7; TRBD1 matches 10 bases. The germline V gene encodes CDR1 MNHEY and CDR2 SMNVEV (reference sequence). V was pared by 6 bases and J by 5 bases, with 7 bases of the junction left unmatched. The CDR3 consists of 14 residues. DNA for the CDR3: TGTGCCAGCAGCCTCGGGACAGGGGAGAACGAGCAGTACTTC. It is translated as CASSLGTGENEQYF.

The chain carries TRBV5-1 and TRBJ2-7; 7 bases fit TRBD2. V shed 0 bases and J 3 bases; nucleotides not matched to a gene: 3. The CDR3 spans 14 residues. Germline V CDR1 and CDR2: SGHRS, YFSETQ. The chain's CDR3 is CASSLELAGYEQYF. Written as DNA, the CDR3 is TGCGCCAGCAGCTTGGAGTTAGCGGGCTACGAGCAGTACTTC. The entire variable domain, with the rest obtained from reference TRBV5-1 and TRBJ2-7, is as follows: KAGVTQTPRYLIKTRGQQVTLSCSPISGHRSVSWYQQTPGQGLQFLFEYFSETQRNKGNFPGRFSGRQFSNSRSEMNVSTLELGDSALYLCASSLELAGYEQYFGPGTRLTVT.